This entry lists 24 T cell receptor beta chains sequenced from one sample in a study of OX40 agonist ivuxolimab in advanced cancers. Here immunoSEQ multiplex PCR was the method, and the copy in TCRdb shows in-frame clones only, minus some. This repertoire shows 20,000 to 25,000 clones, roughly four fifths found once; its top ten account for 25% to 40%. The source material was CD4+ or CD8+ T cells sorted from blood, sampled in a trial of the OX40 agonist ivuxolimab. These receptors all stem from an adult with an advanced solid tumor such as melanoma, head and neck, liver or kidney cancer.

This chain uses TRBV7-6 with TRBJ2-7; D is perhaps TRBD1 (6 bases). Trimming left V 5 bases short and J 7 bases short, with 12 bases between. Germline CDR1 and CDR2: SGHVS and FNYEAQ. This CDR3 comprises 12 residues. CDR3 nucleotide sequence: TGTGCCAGCAGCGAGGACAGCCGGGAGCAGTACTTC. Protein sequence: CASSEDSREQYF. The whole variable domain, filled in from reference TRBV7-6 and TRBJ2-7, reads GAGVSQSPRYKVTKRGQDVALRCDPISGHVSLYWYRQALGQGPEFLTYFNYEAQQDKSGLPNDRFSAERPEGSISTLTIQRTEQRDSAMYRCASSEDSREQYFGPGTRLTVT.

The rearrangement uses TRBV10-2 and TRBJ2-1, with 8 nucleotides matching TRBD1. CDR1 WSHSY and CDR2 SAAADI come from the germline V gene. The CDR3 loop spans 13 amino acids. The V segment lost 5 bases and the J segment 10 bases; nucleotides outside the gene matches: 7. The CDR3 sequence: CASSPGQGWEQFF. In DNA, the CDR3 is TGCGCCAGCAGTCCAGGACAGGGTTGGGAGCAGTTCTTC.

This chain connects TRBV15 to TRBJ2-3, with 7 bases fitting TRBD2. CDR3 length equals 17 residues. Per germline, CDR1 LNHNV and CDR2 YYDKDF (reference sequence). Trimming at V came to 0 bases and at J to 3 bases, leaving 9 bases not matched to a gene. The CDR3 spells CATSRDRGGGKTDTQYF. The CDR3 bases are TGTGCCACCAGCAGAGATCGCGGGGGTGGGAAGACAGATACGCAGTATTTT.

This clone has a single count. The rearrangement uses TRBV9 and TRBJ2-2; D perhaps matches TRBD2 (6 bases). Trimming took off 4 bases at V and 5 bases at J, with 12 bases between the two ends. The CDR3 extends over 14 amino acids. Germline loops: CDR1 SGDLS, CDR2 YYNGEE. The CDR3 DNA reads as TGTGCCAGCAGCCCGAATCGGGGGACCGGGGAGCTGTTTTTT. Its protein is CASSPNRGTGELFF.

The chain has TRBV29-1 and TRBJ1-2, with TRBD1 identical over 7 bases. Germline CDR1 is SQVTM and CDR2 is ANQGSEA. Unmatched junction bases numbered 9, after V lost 7 bases and J lost 4 bases. The CDR3 extends over 13 amino acids. For the CDR3, the DNA is TGCAGCGGCCAATTGACAGGGCTCTATGGCTACACCTTC. It yields the protein CSGQLTGLYGYTF.

The chain joins TRBV7-6 to TRBJ2-5; no clear D gene. Looked up from germline, CDR1 is SGHVS and CDR2 is FNYEAQ. CDR3 length: 15 residues. V was cut by 3 bases and J by 1 base, with 12 bases left in between. The CDR3 sequence: CASSFLAGSQETQYF. CDR3 bases: TGTGCCAGCAGCTTCTTGGCTGGCAGCCAAGAGACCCAGTACTTC.

The chain carries TRBV7-6 and TRBJ1-1; TRBD1 aligns across 7 bases. This CDR3 has 15 amino acids. Germline CDR1 reads SGHVS; CDR2 reads FNYEAQ. V lost 5 bases and J lost 6; bases outside the gene matches: 12. The CDR3 reads CASSPLLTGTPEAFF. CDR3 coding DNA: TGTGCCAGCAGCCCCCTCCTGACAGGGACCCCTGAAGCTTTCTTT.

This clone was recorded once. This chain joins TRBV2 and TRBJ2-6; D unclear. V shed 1 base and J shed 0 bases, with 10 bases lying between them. The length of the CDR3 is 17 residues. Germline CDR1 reads SNHLY; CDR2 reads FYNNEI. The DNA of the CDR3 is TGTGCCAGCAGTGAAGTTGGCCTGAGCTCTGGGGCCAACGTCCTGACTTTC. Translating it yields CASSEVGLSSGANVLTF.

The CDR3 coding sequence is TGCGCCAGCAGTGGGACGGAAACCTACGAGCAGTACTTC. It yields the protein CASSGTETYEQYF. The chain combines TRBV5-1 with TRBJ2-7; the D call may be TRBD1 or TRBD2 (5 bases each). CDR3 length: 13 amino acids. Germline values: CDR1 SGHRS, CDR2 YFSETQ. Trimming stripped 5 bases from V and 2 bases from J, with 11 bases between.

The V call is TRBV27, the J call TRBJ1-2; D uncertain. Trimming stripped 4 bases from V and 0 bases from J, with 12 bases between. CDR1 and CDR2 from the germline V gene are MNHEY and SMNVEV (reference sequence). This CDR3 is 15 amino acids long. The CDR3 bases are TGTGCCAGCAGTTCCTTGACCGGAGCTAACTATGGCTACACCTTC. Translation: CASSSLTGANYGYTF.

This clone is labeled medium-sized (0.01 to 0.1%). The V call is TRBV19, the J call TRBJ1-1; D unresolved. Trimming cost V 2 bases and J 5 bases, with 12 bases left between them. Germline V gives CDR1 LNHDA, CDR2 SQIVND (reference sequence). The CDR3 consists of 14 residues. For the CDR3, the DNA is TGTGCCAGTAGTATAATTGATGCAAATACTGAAGCTTTCTTT. Its translation is CASSIIDANTEAFF.

CDR3 bases: TGTGCCAGCAGCTTGGATGGCAGCTCGGGTAATGGCTACACCTTC. Its protein product is CASSLDGSSGNGYTF. The chain recombines TRBV5-4 with TRBJ1-2, with D unresolved. The CDR3 has 15 residues. Per the germline V gene, CDR1 is SGHNT and CDR2 is YYREEE (reference sequence). The V and J ends lost 0 bases and 6 bases respectively, with 15 bases between them.

V usage is TRBV11-2 and J usage is TRBJ2-1; TRBD2 agrees at 8 bases. J gave up 0 bases and V 2 bases, and 0 bases lay outside the gene matches. CDR3 size: 15 residues. CDR1 is SGHAT and CDR2 is FQNNGV in the germline V gene. The CDR3 region is CASSLLAGSYNEQFF. DNA of the CDR3: TGTGCCAGCAGCTTACTAGCGGGCTCCTACAATGAGCAGTTCTTC.

The chain joins TRBV6-1 to TRBJ2-7; tentative D call: TRBD2 (6 bases). V lost 8 bases and J 2 bases, leaving 19 bases between the germline ends. Germline V lookup: CDR1 MNHNS, CDR2 SASEGT. This CDR3 is built from 15 residues. The CDR3 spells CASARLGTPAYEQYF. For the CDR3, the DNA is TGTGCCAGCGCTAGACTTGGGACTCCAGCCTACGAGCAGTACTTC.

The chain joins TRBV7-9 to TRBJ2-1; TRBD2 matches at 7 bases. Germline-derived CDR1 and CDR2 are SEHNR and FQNEAQ (reference sequence). V was pared by 7 bases and J by 8 bases, with 23 bases of the junction left unmatched. The CDR3 sequence is 18 residues long. The DNA for the CDR3 is TGTGCCAGCACCCCAGGTATCGCGGGGGATATGTCCTGGGATGAGCAGTTCTTC. This sequence encodes CASTPGIAGDMSWDEQFF.

J is TRBJ1-5 and V is TRBV5-7; D not resolved. TRBV5-7 is an ORF, and what it does is uncertain. V gave up 1 base and J gave up 3 bases, with 17 bases separating them. The CDR3 has 17 residues. CDR3 nucleotide sequence: TGTGCCAGCAGCTTGATGGTTGGCGGATCGGTCAATCAGCCCCAGCATTTT. Protein sequence: CASSLMVGGSVNQPQHF.

The chain employs TRBV5-6 and TRBJ2-1; perhaps TRBD2 as D (5 bases). The germline V and J ends were trimmed by 0 bases and 7 bases, with 17 bases remaining between them. CDR3 length: 16 amino acids. CDR1 is SGHDT, CDR2 YYEEEE, per germline. CDR3 sequence (DNA): TGTGCCAGCAGCTTGGCCCGCGATCGGGGAGAAAATGAGCAGTTCTTC. As protein: CASSLARDRGENEQFF.

The chain carries TRBV19 and TRBJ2-2, with 7 positions matching TRBD1. J was trimmed by 4 bases and V by 7 bases; bases with no gene match: 3. The CDR3 consists of 13 residues. CDR1 and CDR2 (germline): LNHDA, SQIVND (reference sequence). The CDR3 reads CASTGQLTGELFF. The CDR3 DNA reads as TGTGCCAGTACGGGACAGCTCACCGGGGAGCTGTTTTTT.

This clone has a single count. The chain has TRBV19 and TRBJ2-5, with TRBD2 matching over 9 bases. The junction had 12 bases not matched to a gene; V was cut back by 5 bases and J by 5 bases. From germline, CDR1 is LNHDA and CDR2 SQIVND (reference sequence). This CDR3 spans 16 amino acids. Written as DNA, the CDR3 is TGTGCCAGTAGTTCCGTGCGGGAGGGAAAAACGGAGACCCAGTACTTC. Encoded protein: CASSSVREGKTETQYF.

This clone was found a few times. V and J are TRBV4-2 and TRBJ2-3; TRBD2 aligns across 14 bases. V gave up 5 bases and J gave up 2 bases; unmatched junction bases: 6. The CDR3 covers 17 residues. Germline V gene data show CDR1 as LGHNA and CDR2 as YNFKEQ. CDR3 sequence reads: CASSYGLAGGFTDTQYF. The DNA of the CDR3 is TGTGCCAGCAGCTACGGACTAGCGGGGGGTTTCACAGATACGCAGTATTTT.

This chain uses TRBV7-6 with TRBJ2-7; D is tentatively TRBD1 or TRBD2 (6 bases each). V lost 1 base, J lost 2 bases, and 12 bases lay in between. The germline gives CDR1 SGHVS, CDR2 FNYEAQ. The CDR3 covers 15 residues. CDR3 bases: TGTGCCAGCAGCTTAGGTACGGGGGCGGCCTACGAGCAGTACTTC. This gives the protein CASSLGTGAAYEQYF.

The chain employs TRBV10-1 and TRBJ2-1; the D gene is possibly TRBD1 (5 bases). The length of the CDR3 is 12 residues. V was clipped by 6 bases and J by 4 bases, with 7 bases between them. Germline CDR1 is WNHNN and CDR2 is SYGVQD (reference sequence). For the CDR3, the DNA is TGCGCCAGCAGCAGGGATTACAATGAGCAGTTCTTC. Translation gives CASSRDYNEQFF.

This chain joins TRBV25-1 and TRBJ1-1; no clear D. Trimming shortened V by 6 bases and J by 5 bases, and 10 bases separated the two germline ends. The CDR3 covers 12 residues. Per the germline V gene, CDR1 is MGHDK and CDR2 is SYGVNS. CDR3 region: CASRQTATEAFF. CDR3 DNA: TGTGCCAGCAGGCAAACAGCGACTGAAGCTTTCTTT.

This chain uses TRBV4-1 with TRBJ2-1, with D possibly being TRBD2 (6 bases). Germline V lookup: CDR1 MGHRA, CDR2 YSYEKL. The V end was cut by 3 bases, the J end by 2 bases, with 14 bases between. This CDR3 comprises 16 residues. CDR3 in amino acids: CASSHVVEGAYNEQFF. The CDR3 nucleotides read TGCGCCAGCAGCCATGTTGTGGAGGGTGCCTACAATGAGCAGTTCTTC.